Following are 16 T cell receptor beta chains from one sample sequenced in a study of T cell responses to AZD1222 COVID-19 vaccine. The protocol was immunoSEQ multiplex PCR, while the TCRdb copy is restricted to in-frame clones and leaves out a portion. The repertoire consists of roughly 87,000 clones, with about 90% occurring once and the leading ten covering 6.9%. The input for sequencing was peripheral blood, taken 28 days after the second AZD1222 dose. The receptors were gathered from an adult who received the AZD1222 COVID-19 vaccine.

This chain uses TRBV6-5 with TRBJ1-1; 10 nucleotides align to TRBD1. This CDR3 comprises 15 residues. V was pared by 5 bases and J by 4 bases, with 7 bases of the junction left unmatched. The germline gives CDR1 MNHEY, CDR2 SVGAGI. The CDR3 DNA reads TGTGCCAGCAGTCGACAGGGGGCGATGTCCACTGAAGCTTTCTTT. As protein: CASSRQGAMSTEAFF.

The chain links TRBV12-3 or TRBV12-4 to TRBJ2-2; tentative D call: TRBD1 (6 bases). With 4 bases removed from V and 6 bases from J, the gap between germline ends came to 9 bases. The CDR3 length is 13 residues. CDR3 DNA sequence: TGTGCCAGCAGTTACAGGGTTGCCGGGGAGCTGTTTTTT. It is translated as CASSYRVAGELFF.

This clone has a single count. This sequence joins TRBV15 and TRBJ2-3, with D possibly called TRBD1 or TRBD2 (5 bases each). Germline loops: CDR1 LNHNV, CDR2 YYDKDF (reference sequence). Trimming shortened V by 1 base and J by 1 base, and 12 bases separated the two germline ends. The length of the CDR3 is 16 residues. CDR3 sequence reads: CATSRVRQGGTDTQYF. In nucleotides, the CDR3 is TGTGCCACCAGCAGAGTCCGGCAGGGAGGCACAGATACGCAGTATTTT.

This chain links TRBV19 with TRBJ1-2; 7 bases line up with TRBD1. Germline loops: CDR1 LNHDA, CDR2 SQIVND (reference sequence). The CDR3 is 13 amino acids. V gave up 4 bases and J gave up 6 bases; unmatched junction bases: 5. As DNA, the CDR3 is TGTGCCAGTAGTAGGGACAGCCAACATGGCTACACCTTC. It translates to CASSRDSQHGYTF.

This clone has more than one count but fewer than ten. V gene TRBV7-9 combines with J gene TRBJ1-1; D may be TRBD1 (6 bases). V was trimmed by 1 base and J by 0 bases, leaving 6 bases between them. CDR1 and CDR2 (germline): SEHNR, FQNEAQ (reference sequence). The CDR3 sequence is 14 residues long. CDR3 nucleotides: TGTGCCAGCAGCTTAGGGACAGTGAACACTGAAGCTTTCTTT. It is translated as CASSLGTVNTEAFF.

Concerning this clone itself: At one end the junction does not follow the germline gene, possibly because of a read error. The rearrangement joins TRBV4-1 to TRBJ1-1; D ambiguous. Germline V lookup: CDR1 MGHRA, CDR2 YSYEKL. The CDR3 contains 15 residues. The CDR3 DNA follows: TGCGCCAGCAGCGAAGATCGATCCATGAACACTGAAGCTTTCTTT. This gives the protein CASSEDRSMNTEAFF.

The chain joins TRBV9 to TRBJ2-1; D is unresolved. The length of the CDR3 is 13 residues. CDR1 is SGDLS, CDR2 YYNGEE, per germline. V lost 0 bases and J lost 10, with 11 bases in between. The CDR3 DNA follows: TGTGCCAGCAGCGTAGTATCTTCTCCAGAGCAGTTCTTC. Translating gives CASSVVSSPEQFF.

The chain carries TRBV30 and TRBJ1-5, with a weak D call TRBD1 (6 bases). V was shortened by 0 bases and J by 8 bases, with 11 bases between the two germline ends. The CDR3 is 13 amino acids. Germline CDR1 GTSNPN, CDR2 SVGIG (reference sequence). CDR3 protein: CAWSVPGHEPQHF. Written as DNA, the CDR3 is TGTGCCTGGAGTGTACCGGGACACGAGCCCCAGCATTTT.

The chain recombines TRBV7-2 with TRBJ1-2; TRBD1 matches 7 bases. The CDR3 is 15 amino acids. After removal of 6 bases from V and 4 bases from J, the junction contained 11 bases not matched to a gene. Per germline, CDR1 SGHTA and CDR2 FQGNSA. CDR3 nucleotides: TGTGCCAGCAGTCCCCGTCCGGGACAGCCCTATGGCTACACCTTC. Amino acids: CASSPRPGQPYGYTF.

The V call is TRBV3-1 (or the pseudogene TRBV3-2), the J call TRBJ1-2; D gene uncertain. V lost 8 bases, J lost 4 bases, and 20 bases lay in between. Germline values: CDR1 LGHDT, CDR2 YNNKEL (reference sequence). This CDR3 comprises 15 residues. Written as DNA, the CDR3 is TGTGCCAGCGCAAATCCGGGAGGTTCTTCCTATGGCTACACCTTC. This gives the protein CASANPGGSSYGYTF.

V is TRBV6-6 and J is TRBJ2-2; D assignment may be TRBD1 or TRBD2 (6 bases each). The germline V gene has CDR1 MNHNY and CDR2 SVGAGI (reference sequence). V lost 6 bases to trimming and J lost 4 bases, with 15 bases between them. There are 15 residues in the CDR3. CDR3 sequence: CASSRGRGATGELFF. The CDR3, as DNA: TGTGCCAGCAGCCGCGGAAGGGGGGCCACCGGGGAGCTGTTTTTT.

This clone was counted a single time. The chain carries TRBV6-6 and TRBJ1-5, with D possibly being TRBD1 (5 bases). The CDR3 loop spans 16 amino acids. V gave up 3 bases and J gave up 5 bases, with 17 bases separating them. Germline loops: CDR1 MNHNY, CDR2 SVGAGI (reference sequence). CDR3 DNA: TGTGCCAGCAGTTATGGGCTCCAGACAGTCCATCAGCCCCAGCATTTT. It is translated as CASSYGLQTVHQPQHF.

The chain couples TRBV5-4 to TRBJ1-1; TRBD1 might be the D (5 bases). The germline CDR1 and CDR2 sequences are SGHNT and YYREEE (reference sequence). The germline V and J ends were trimmed by 2 bases and 7 bases, with 12 bases remaining between them. CDR3 length: 13 amino acids. Written as DNA, the CDR3 is TGTGCCAGCAGCTTTTGGGACGGTGATGAAGCTTTCTTT. Amino acids: CASSFWDGDEAFF.

The chain employs TRBV6-5 and TRBJ2-5; possibly TRBD1 for D (8 bases). The germline V and J ends were trimmed by 4 bases and 4 bases, with 19 bases remaining between them. This CDR3 has 16 residues. Germline CDR1 reads MNHEY; CDR2 reads SVGAGI. CDR3 coding DNA: TGTGCCAGCAGTTTAACTGGACAGGGCGGGAGAGAGACCCAGTACTTC. This encodes CASSLTGQGGRETQYF.

V usage is TRBV7-9 and J usage is TRBJ2-7; TRBD2 is a possible D gene (6 bases). The germline gives CDR1 SEHNR, CDR2 FQNEAQ (reference sequence). The CDR3 covers 14 residues. V was shortened by 6 bases and J by 0 bases, with 12 bases between the two germline ends. The CDR3 sequence is CASSLGTDSYEQYF. CDR3 sequence (DNA): TGTGCCAGCAGTCTCGGGACTGACTCCTACGAGCAGTACTTC.

This clone was seen just once. The V call is TRBV2, the J call TRBJ1-6; TRBD1 agrees at 7 bases. V dropped 7 bases and J dropped 6; count of bases not matched to a gene: 9. In germline, CDR1 is SNHLY, CDR2 FYNNEI. The CDR3 is 15 amino acids. The CDR3 loop reads CASTLGTAINSPLHF. The CDR3 DNA reads as TGTGCCAGCACCCTGGGGACAGCAATTAATTCACCCCTCCACTTT.